A selection of T cell receptor beta chains follows, all from one sample in a study of T cells after yellow fever vaccination. TCRdb reprocessed the 5' RACE reads with MiXCR, giving one entry per CDR3 protein. The table lists about 510,000 distinct CDR3 sequences, about a fifth of them singletons, with less than 20% in the top ten. This sample comprised PBMCs, obtained less than 25 days after the first yellow fever vaccination. These receptors originate from a man between 18 and 29 years old who received the YFV17D yellow fever vaccine. The CDR3 runs from the conserved cysteine through the conserved F or W. D genes are given only for firm matches. Clone size is stated in some rows and not others, as once, few, many or a class when expanded.

d_call j_call v_call clone_size cdr3_length cdr3_nt cdr3_aa
- TRBJ1-5 TRBV28 few 15 TGTGCCAGCAGTTTTTTCGGCAAGAAGAATCAGCCCCAGCATTTT CASSFFGKKNQPQHF
- TRBJ2-2 TRBV11-2 - 13 TGTGCCAGCAGCTTTGAGTGGGGCGGGGAGCTGTTTTTT CASSFEWGGELFF
- TRBJ2-2 TRBV27 - 15 TGTGCCAGCAGCCCCCGGACGGGGACCACCGGGGAGCTGTTTTTT CASSPRTGTTGELFF
- TRBJ1-1 TRBV19 - 17 TGTGCCAGTAGTATAGAAGGGCCCCGAAGGGGTAACACTGAAGCTTTCTTT CASSIEGPRRGNTEAFF
- TRBJ1-1 TRBV12-3/TRBV12-4 - 14 TGTGCCAGCAGTTTTCGACAGATGAACACTGAAGCTTTCTTT CASSFRQMNTEAFF
- TRBJ2-1 TRBV15 few 16 TGTGCCACCAGCAGAGATTGGGGTGCGGTGTACAATGAGCAGTTCTTC CATSRDWGAVYNEQFF
TRBD2 TRBJ2-7 TRBV4-1 few 17 TGCGCCAGCAGCCACGTCCTAGCGGGGGGGGGCCCCTACGAGCAGTACTTC CASSHVLAGGGPYEQYF
- TRBJ1-4 TRBV5-1 - 14 TGCGCCAGCAGTCACGGCAGGAACCATGAAAAACTGTTTTTT CASSHGRNHEKLFF
- TRBJ2-5 TRBV6-5 many 14 TGTGCCAGCTCGGGGAATGGGCATCAAGAGACCCAGTACTTC CASSGNGHQETQYF
- TRBJ2-1 TRBV6-2/TRBV6-3 many 13 TGTGCCAGCAGTTACGGGGGGGCCTATGAGCAGTTCTTC CASSYGGAYEQFF
TRBD1 TRBJ1-1 TRBV28 - 12 TGTGCCAGCAGAGCAGGGGGCACTGAAGCTTTCTTT CASRAGGTEAFF
- TRBJ1-5 TRBV7-9 few 13 TGTGCCAGCAGTGAAGGGGTAGGTCAGCCCCAGCATTTT CASSEGVGQPQHF
- TRBJ2-5 TRBV5-1 - 16 TGCGCCAGCAGCTTGGTTCAGGGGGGGTCGCGAGAGACCCAGTACTTC CASSLVQGGSRETQYF
- TRBJ1-6 TRBV12-3/TRBV12-4 once 15 TGTGCCAGCAGGGTCGTTGGCCCCCATAATTCACCCCTCCACTTT CASRVVGPHNSPLHF
- TRBJ1-1 TRBV2 - 15 TGTGCCAGCAGTGAGAGACAGCACGTTTACACTGAAGCTTTCTTT CASSERQHVYTEAFF
TRBD1 TRBJ1-4 TRBV5-1 - 14 TGCGCCAGCAGCTTTGGACAGGACGGCGAAAAACTGTTTTTT CASSFGQDGEKLFF
TRBD2 TRBJ2-3 TRBV10-3 - 15 TGTGCCATCAGTGGGGAGCGGGGAGGCACAGATACGCAGTATTTT CAISGERGGTDTQYF
TRBD2 TRBJ2-1 TRBV7-9 many 15 TGTGCCAGCAGCTACCCGGGACTAGCGAACAATGAGCAGTTCTTC CASSYPGLANNEQFF
- TRBJ1-2 TRBV5-1 few 15 TGCGCCAGCAGCTCCATGAGGGGGAATGGCTATGGCTACACCTTC CASSSMRGNGYGYTF
TRBD2 TRBJ2-5 TRBV5-4 few 16 TGTGCCAGCAGCCCGACTAGCGGGGGGACAAAAGAGACCCAGTACTTC CASSPTSGGTKETQYF
- TRBJ1-4 TRBV4-2 - 14 TGTGCCAGCAGCCGCGGCGGACGCGGTGAAAAACTGTTTTTT CASSRGGRGEKLFF
TRBD1 TRBJ2-5 TRBV12-3/TRBV12-4 many 13 TGTGCCAGCAGTGGACAGGGTTTGGAGACCCAGTACTTC CASSGQGLETQYF
TRBD1 TRBJ2-5 TRBV6-1 few 16 TGTGCCAGCAGCAAAGTCCGGGACAGGGGTTCAGAGACCCAGTACTTC CASSKVRDRGSETQYF
- TRBJ1-5 TRBV12-3/TRBV12-4 - 13 TGTGCCAGCGACACTCAGAGCAATCAGCCCCAGCATTTT CASDTQSNQPQHF
TRBD2 TRBJ2-5 TRBV2 many 21 TGTGCCAGCAGTACCCAGCGGGGGGTTACATTTCTTAGCACCGGGGGAGAGACCCAGTACTTC CASSTQRGVTFLSTGGETQYF
- TRBJ2-7 TRBV4-3 - 13 TGCGCCAGCAGCCAAGTCGTATCCTACGAGCAGTACTTC CASSQVVSYEQYF
TRBD2 TRBJ2-3 TRBV9 - 17 TGTGCCAGCAGCGTATTCTCCGGCGGGGGGGCTTCAGATACGCAGTATTTT CASSVFSGGGASDTQYF
TRBD2 TRBJ2-7 TRBV9 few 16 TGTGCCAGCAGCGTACTAGCGGGAGCACCCGTGTCCGAGCAGTACTTC CASSVLAGAPVSEQYF
- TRBJ2-5 TRBV11-2 - 17 TGTGCCAGCAGCTTAGATCGAGGGGGGCTATCCCAAGAGACCCAGTACTTC CASSLDRGGLSQETQYF
- TRBJ2-7 TRBV10-2 - 13 TGCGCCAGCACCGGGACTCCCCCCTACGAGCAGTACTTC CASTGTPPYEQYF
TRBD2 TRBJ2-5 TRBV11-2 - 18 TGTGCCAGCAGCCACCCGCTAGCGGGGGGGCCGGGACAAGAGACCCAGTACTTC CASSHPLAGGPGQETQYF
- TRBJ1-1 TRBV4-3 few 14 TGCGCCAGCAGCCAAACAATCGGGGACACTGAAGCTTTCTTT CASSQTIGDTEAFF
TRBD1 TRBJ1-5 TRBV7-2 few 16 TGTGCCAGCAGCTTACCTCCGACAGGGAGTTCACAGCCCCAGCATTTT CASSLPPTGSSQPQHF
- TRBJ1-1 TRBV6-2/TRBV6-3 few 16 TGTGCCAGCAGTCCCGGGACCAGCCAAATTCTGACTGAAGCTTTCTTT CASSPGTSQILTEAFF
- TRBJ2-5 TRBV25-1 few 13 TGTGCCAGCAGTGTCCGCCGGCAGGAGACCCAGTACTTC CASSVRRQETQYF
TRBD2 TRBJ2-1 TRBV12-3/TRBV12-4 few 12 TGTGCCAGCAGTATAGCGGGGGGGCCGGAGTTCTTC CASSIAGGPEFF
- TRBJ1-1 TRBV5-1 few 18 TGCGCCAGCAGCTACGCGACAGCCTCGGGCCTGGCGAACACTGAAGCTTTCTTT CASSYATASGLANTEAFF